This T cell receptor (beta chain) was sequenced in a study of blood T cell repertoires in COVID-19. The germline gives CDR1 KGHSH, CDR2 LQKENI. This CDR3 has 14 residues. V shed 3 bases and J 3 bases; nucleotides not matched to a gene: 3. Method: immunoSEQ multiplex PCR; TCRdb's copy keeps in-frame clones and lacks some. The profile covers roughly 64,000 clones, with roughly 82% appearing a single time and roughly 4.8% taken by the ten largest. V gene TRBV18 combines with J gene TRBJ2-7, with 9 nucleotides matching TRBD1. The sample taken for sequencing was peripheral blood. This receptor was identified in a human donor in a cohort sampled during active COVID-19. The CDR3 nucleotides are TGTGCCAGCTCACCGGGGACAGGGAACTACGAGCAGTACTTC. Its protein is CASSPGTGNYEQYF.